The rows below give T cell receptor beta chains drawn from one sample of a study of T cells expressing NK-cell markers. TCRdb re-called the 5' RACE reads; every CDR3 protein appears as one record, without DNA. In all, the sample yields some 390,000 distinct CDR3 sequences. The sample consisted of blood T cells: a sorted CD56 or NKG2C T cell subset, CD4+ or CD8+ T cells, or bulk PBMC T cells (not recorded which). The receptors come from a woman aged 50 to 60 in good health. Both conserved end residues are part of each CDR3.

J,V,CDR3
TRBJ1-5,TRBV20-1,CSALRRDRRDQPQHF
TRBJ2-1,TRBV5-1,CASSLGRALHNEQFF
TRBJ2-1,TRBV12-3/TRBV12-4,CAIRLAVNEQFF
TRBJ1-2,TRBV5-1,CASSLRDRGPDNYGYTF
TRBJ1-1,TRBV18,CASSPDNLNTEAFF
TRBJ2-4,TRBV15,CATSRRGLGNIQYF
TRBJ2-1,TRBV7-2,CASSLTSGTYNEQFF
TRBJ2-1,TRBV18,CASSPDQNRLAGDLSYNEQFF
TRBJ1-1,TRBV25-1,CASSGTGGLLAFF
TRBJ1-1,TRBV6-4,CASNLGPNTEAFF
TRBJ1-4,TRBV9,CASSRTGTGVEKLFF
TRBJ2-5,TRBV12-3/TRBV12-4,CASTLDGGPLGDPQETQYF
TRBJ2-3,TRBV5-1,CASSLEPGLAGLDTQYF
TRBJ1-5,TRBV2,CASTLESNQPQHF
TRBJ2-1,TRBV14,CASSQVPVRIHEQFF
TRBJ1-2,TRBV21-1,CASSKAAGGGGYTF
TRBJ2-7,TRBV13,CASSFLDYPKQYF
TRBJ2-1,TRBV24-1,CATSDGGASSYNEQFF
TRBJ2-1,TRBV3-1,CASSETLGDEQFF
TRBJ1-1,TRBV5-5,CASSLYRVNTEAFF
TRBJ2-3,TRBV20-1,CSATGLLLTDTQYF
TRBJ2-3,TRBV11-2,CASSLGSPGSDTQYF
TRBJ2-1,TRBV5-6,CASSYGGGPVREQFF
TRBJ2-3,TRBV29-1,CSVELAGATQYF
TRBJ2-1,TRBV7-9,CASSLLSGSYNEQFF
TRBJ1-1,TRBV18,CASSPPGNEAFF
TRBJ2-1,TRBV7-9,CASSGGRTSAYNEQFF
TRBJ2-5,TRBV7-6,CASSPRTSQSRVQETQYF
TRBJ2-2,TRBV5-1,CASSLAGGGRSGELFF
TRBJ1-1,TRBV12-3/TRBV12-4,CASSLGERAFF
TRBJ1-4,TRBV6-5,CASSRDTGTGEKLFF
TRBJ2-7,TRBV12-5,CASGGPPSYEQYF
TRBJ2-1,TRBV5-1,CGTSVAGSYNEQFF
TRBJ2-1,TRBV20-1,CSAKPPRGPGPIF
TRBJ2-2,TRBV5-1,CASSWATGNTGELFF
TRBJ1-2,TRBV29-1,CSVESVTTGGRGYTF
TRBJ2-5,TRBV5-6,CASSFWLREETQYF
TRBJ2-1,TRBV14,CASSQKPSLRGQANNEQFF
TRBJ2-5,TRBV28,CASSRWEGETQYF
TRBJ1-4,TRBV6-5,CASSWGDLSLEKLFF
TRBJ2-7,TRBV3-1,CASSRGLEAYEQYF
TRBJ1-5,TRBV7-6,CASSLSVGGWQPQHF
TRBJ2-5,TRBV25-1,CASSPEAGGLETQYF
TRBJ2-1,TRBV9,CASSGHRGRYNEQFF
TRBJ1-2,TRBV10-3,CAISLDGAYGYTF
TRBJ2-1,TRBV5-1,CASSLAGQGIENEQFF
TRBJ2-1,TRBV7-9,CASSLGSSGSYNEQFF
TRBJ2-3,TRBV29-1,CSASKFGLTDTQYF
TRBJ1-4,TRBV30,CAWSVRGRVDEKLFF
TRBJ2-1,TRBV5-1,CASSLQGTGLYNEQFF
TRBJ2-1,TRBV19,CASSPHSGRNNEQFF
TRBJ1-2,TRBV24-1,CATSDLLGYTF